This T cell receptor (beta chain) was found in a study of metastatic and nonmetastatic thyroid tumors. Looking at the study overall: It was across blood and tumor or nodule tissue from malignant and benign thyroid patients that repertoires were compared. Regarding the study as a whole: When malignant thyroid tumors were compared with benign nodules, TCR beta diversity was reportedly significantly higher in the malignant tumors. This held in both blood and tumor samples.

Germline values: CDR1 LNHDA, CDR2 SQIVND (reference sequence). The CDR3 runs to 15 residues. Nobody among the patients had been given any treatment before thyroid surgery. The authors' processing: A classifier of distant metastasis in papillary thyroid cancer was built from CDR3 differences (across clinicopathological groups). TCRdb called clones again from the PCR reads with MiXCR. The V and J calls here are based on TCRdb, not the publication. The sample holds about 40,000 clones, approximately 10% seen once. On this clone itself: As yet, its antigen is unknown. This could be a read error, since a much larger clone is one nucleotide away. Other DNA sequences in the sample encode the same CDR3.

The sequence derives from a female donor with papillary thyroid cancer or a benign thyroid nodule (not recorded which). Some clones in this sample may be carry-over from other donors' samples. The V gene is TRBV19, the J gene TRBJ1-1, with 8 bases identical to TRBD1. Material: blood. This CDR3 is CASSASDRGATEAFF. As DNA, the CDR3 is TGTGCCAGTAGCGCGTCCGACAGGGGAGCCACTGAAGCTTTCTTC.